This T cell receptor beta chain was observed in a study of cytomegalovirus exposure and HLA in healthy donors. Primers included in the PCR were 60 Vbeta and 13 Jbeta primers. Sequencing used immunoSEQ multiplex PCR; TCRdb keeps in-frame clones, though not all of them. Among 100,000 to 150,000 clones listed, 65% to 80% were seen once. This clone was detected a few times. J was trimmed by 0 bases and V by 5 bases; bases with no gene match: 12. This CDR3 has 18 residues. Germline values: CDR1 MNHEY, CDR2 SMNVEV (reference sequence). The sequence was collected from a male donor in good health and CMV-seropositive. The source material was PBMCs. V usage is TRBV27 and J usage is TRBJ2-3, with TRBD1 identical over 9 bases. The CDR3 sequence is CASSPQGAHGLSTDTQYF. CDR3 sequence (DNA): TGTGCCAGCAGTCCACAGGGGGCGCACGGGCTTAGCACAGATACGCAGTATTTT.